This section outlines one T cell receptor (beta chain) sequence together with its context. These data belong to a study of cytomegalovirus exposure and HLA in healthy donors. Study at large: Out of 170 million or so T cells, an earlier analysis found some 120 million unique TCR beta sequences in total.

Trimming cost V 5 bases and J 1 base, with 6 bases left between them. The CDR3 runs 13 residues. Germline CDR1 is SGHDT and CDR2 is YYEEEE. PCR used 60 Vbeta primers and 13 Jbeta primers. Data came from immunoSEQ multiplex PCR; TCRdb stores just in-frame clones and leaves some out. Of about 100,000 clones listed, 76% are singletons. Input material: PBMCs. The rearrangement links TRBV5-6 to TRBJ2-2, with D hard to call. The source is a woman aged 60-75 years in good health and CMV-seropositive. In DNA, the CDR3 is TGTGCCAGCAGAAATCTGAACACCGGGGAGCTGTTTTTT. Amino acid sequence: CASRNLNTGELFF. Full variable domain (rest looked up from reference TRBV5-6 and TRBJ2-2): DAGVTQSPTHLIKTRGQQVTLRCSPKSGHDTVSWYQQALGQGPQFIFQYYEEEERQRGNFPDRFSGHQFPNYSSELNVNALLLGDSALYLCASRNLNTGELFFGEGSRLTVL.